This T cell receptor (beta chain) appears in the sequencing data of a study of T cells in tumors and immune-related adverse events (dated by TCRdb to the early 2020s). With respect to this clone: No antigen is known for it. Nothing much larger sits one base from this clone, and base qualities are not available.

The TCR beta locus was amplified and sequenced using the immunoSEQ assay, from which bulk TCR Vbeta CDR3 data were obtained. Regarding the original processing steps: CDR3s were excluded if they were non-productive, were shorter than 7 amino acids, or did not start with C or end with F/W. Analysis was limited to specimens with at least 1000 reads, and clonotypes were defined at the amino acid level. Clonality was computed as 1 minus Pielou's evenness. Library sizes were equalized by abundance-weighted random subsampling with replacement, which was repeated 100 times so that 95% confidence intervals could be reported. The Morisita overlap index was used to quantify repertoire overlap, and the top 40 clones in each specimen were examined for overlap with the irAE. The immuneACCESS repertoire file appears here via TCRdb, limited to in-frame rearrangements. These files lack a portion of the clones; in checked studies, under half of the deficit traces to unresolved V genes, and the cause of the others is not known. The V and J calls and clone size are taken from that table; D and trimming were inferred from the DNA. The table for this sample lists roughly 2,500 clones; 83% of them were counted only once. Jointly, the top ten make up roughly 7.3% of the sample.

This specimen's treatment or condition label, per the study, means: nivolumab (PD-1 blockade) given before sampling. The DNeasy Blood and Tissue Kit was used to extract DNA from formalin-fixed paraffin-embedded specimens. The CDR3 contains 14 residues, cysteine and phenylalanine counted. The sequence is cut down to CDR3 DNA, 42 bases in frame from base 1. V is reduced by 0 bases and J by 0 bases, leaving a spacing of 4 bases between them. The germline V gene (reference sequence) specifies SGHNT as CDR1 and YYREEE as CDR2. Sequences were derived from tumor tissue, sampled from a patient treated with anti-PD-1 therapy. The chain links TRBV5-4 with TRBJ1-3, with no reliable assignment of the D segment. The receptor was derived from a female donor with metastatic renal cell carcinoma. The CDR3 amino acid sequence is: CASSLGGSGNTIYF. The nucleotide sequence reads TGTGCCAGCAGCTTGGGTGGCTCTGGAAACACCATATATTTT. Outside the CDR3, residues come from the reference TRBV5-4 and TRBJ1-3 proteins, so the full variable domain is: ETGVTQSPTHLIKTRGQQVTLRCSSQSGHNTVSWYQQALGQGPQFIFQYYREEENGRGNFPPRFSGLQFPNYSSELNVNALELDDSALYLCASSLGGSGNTIYFGEGSWLTVV.